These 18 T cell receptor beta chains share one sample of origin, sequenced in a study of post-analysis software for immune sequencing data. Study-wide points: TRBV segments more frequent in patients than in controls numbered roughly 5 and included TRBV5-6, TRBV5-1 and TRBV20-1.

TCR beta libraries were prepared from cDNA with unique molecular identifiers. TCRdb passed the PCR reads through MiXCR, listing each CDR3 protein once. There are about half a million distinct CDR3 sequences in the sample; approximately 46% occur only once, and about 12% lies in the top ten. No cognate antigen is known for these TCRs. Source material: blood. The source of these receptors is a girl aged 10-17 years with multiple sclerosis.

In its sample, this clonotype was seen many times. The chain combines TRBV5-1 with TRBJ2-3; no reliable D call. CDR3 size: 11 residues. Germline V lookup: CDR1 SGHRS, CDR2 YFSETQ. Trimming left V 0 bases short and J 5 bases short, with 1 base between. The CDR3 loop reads CASSLEDTQYF. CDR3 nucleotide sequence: TGCGCCAGCAGCTTGGAAGATACGCAGTATTTT.

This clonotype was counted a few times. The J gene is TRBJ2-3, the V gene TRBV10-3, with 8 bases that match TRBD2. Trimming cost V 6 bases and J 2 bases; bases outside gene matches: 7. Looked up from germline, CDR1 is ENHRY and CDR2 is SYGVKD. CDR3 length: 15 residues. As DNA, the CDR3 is TGTGCCATCAGACCCGGGACTAGATCCACAGATACGCAGTATTTT. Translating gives CAIRPGTRSTDTQYF.

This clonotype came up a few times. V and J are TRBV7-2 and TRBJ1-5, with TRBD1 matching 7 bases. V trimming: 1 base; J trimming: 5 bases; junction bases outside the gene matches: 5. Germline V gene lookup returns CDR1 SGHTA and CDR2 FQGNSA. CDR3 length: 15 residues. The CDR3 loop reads CASSLEVRGDQPQHF. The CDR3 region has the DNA TGTGCCAGCAGCTTAGAAGTCAGGGGGGATCAGCCCCAGCATTTT.

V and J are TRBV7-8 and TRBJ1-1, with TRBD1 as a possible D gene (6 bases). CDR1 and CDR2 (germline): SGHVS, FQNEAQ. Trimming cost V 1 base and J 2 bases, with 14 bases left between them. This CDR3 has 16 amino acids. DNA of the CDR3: TGTGCCAGCAGCTTAGTGGACTGGACAGTTAACACTGAAGCTTTCTTT. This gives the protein CASSLVDWTVNTEAFF.

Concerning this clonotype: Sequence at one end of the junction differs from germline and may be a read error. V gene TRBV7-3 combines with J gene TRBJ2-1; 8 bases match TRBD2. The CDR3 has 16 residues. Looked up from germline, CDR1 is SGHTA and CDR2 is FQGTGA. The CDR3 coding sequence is TGTGCCAGCAGCTTAAATCCTAGCGGGTATTACAATGGGCAGTTCTTC. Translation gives CASSLNPSGYYNGQFF.

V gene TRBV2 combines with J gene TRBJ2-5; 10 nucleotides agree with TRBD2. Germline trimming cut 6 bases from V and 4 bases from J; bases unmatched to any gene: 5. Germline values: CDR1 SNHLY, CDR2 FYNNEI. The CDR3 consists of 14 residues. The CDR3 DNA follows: TGTGCCAGCAGGGACCTAGCGGGAGTAGAGACCCAGTACTTC. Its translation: CASRDLAGVETQYF.

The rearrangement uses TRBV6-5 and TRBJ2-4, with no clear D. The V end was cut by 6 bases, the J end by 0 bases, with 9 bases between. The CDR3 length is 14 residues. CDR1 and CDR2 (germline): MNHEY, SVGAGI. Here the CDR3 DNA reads TGTGCCAGCAGCCGCGACGGAGCCAAAAACATTCAGTACTTC. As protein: CASSRDGAKNIQYF.

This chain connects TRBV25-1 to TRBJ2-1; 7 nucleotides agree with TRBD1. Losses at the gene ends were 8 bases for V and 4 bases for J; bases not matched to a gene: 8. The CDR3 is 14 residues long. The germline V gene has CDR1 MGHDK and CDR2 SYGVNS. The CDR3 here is CASSDRAIYNEQFF. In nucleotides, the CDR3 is TGTGCCAGCTCAGACAGGGCTATATACAATGAGCAGTTCTTC.

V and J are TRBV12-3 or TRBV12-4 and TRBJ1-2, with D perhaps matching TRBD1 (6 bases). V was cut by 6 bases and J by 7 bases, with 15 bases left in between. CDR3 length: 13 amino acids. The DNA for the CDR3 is TGTGCCAGCAGGTCAAACAGGGAAGTTGGCTACACCTTC. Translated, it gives CASRSNREVGYTF.

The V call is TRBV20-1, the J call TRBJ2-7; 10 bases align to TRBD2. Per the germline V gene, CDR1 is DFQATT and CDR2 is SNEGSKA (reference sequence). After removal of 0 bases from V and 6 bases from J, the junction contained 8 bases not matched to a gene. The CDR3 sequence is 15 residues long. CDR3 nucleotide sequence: TGCAGTGCTAGAGAGGGGGGGCTAGCGGGAGTCGAGCAGTACTTC. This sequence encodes CSAREGGLAGVEQYF.

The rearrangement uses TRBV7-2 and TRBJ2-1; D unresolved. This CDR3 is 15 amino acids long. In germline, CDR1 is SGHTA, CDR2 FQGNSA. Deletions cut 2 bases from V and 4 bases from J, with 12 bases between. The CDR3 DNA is TGTGCCAGCAGCTTAAGTGAGGCGGAATACAATGAGCAGTTCTTC. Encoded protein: CASSLSEAEYNEQFF.

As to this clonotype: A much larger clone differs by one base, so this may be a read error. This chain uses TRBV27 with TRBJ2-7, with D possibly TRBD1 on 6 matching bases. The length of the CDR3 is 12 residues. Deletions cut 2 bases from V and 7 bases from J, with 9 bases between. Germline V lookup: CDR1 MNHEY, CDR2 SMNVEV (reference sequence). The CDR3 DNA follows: TGTGCCAGCAGTTTACGGGACAATGAGCAGTACTTC. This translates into CASSLRDNEQYF.

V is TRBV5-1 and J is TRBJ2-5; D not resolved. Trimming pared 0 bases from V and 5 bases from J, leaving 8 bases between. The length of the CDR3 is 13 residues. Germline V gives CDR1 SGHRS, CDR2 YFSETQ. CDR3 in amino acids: CASSLEVWETQYF. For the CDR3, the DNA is TGCGCCAGCAGCTTGGAGGTTTGGGAGACCCAGTACTTC.

As DNA, the CDR3 is TGCAGTGCTAGAGATACGGTCGATGGGCAGGGCAACTACGAGCAGTACTTC. This sequence encodes CSARDTVDGQGNYEQYF. The V call is TRBV20-1, the J call TRBJ2-7, with D perhaps TRBD1 (5 bases). This CDR3 is built from 17 residues. The V end lost 0 bases, the J end lost 3 bases, and 21 bases lay between the germline ends. Per germline, CDR1 DFQATT and CDR2 SNEGSKA (reference sequence).

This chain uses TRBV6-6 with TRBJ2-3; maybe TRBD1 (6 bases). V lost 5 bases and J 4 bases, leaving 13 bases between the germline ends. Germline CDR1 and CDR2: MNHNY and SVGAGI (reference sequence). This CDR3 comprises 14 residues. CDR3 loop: CASSIQGVADTQYF. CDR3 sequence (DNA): TGTGCCAGCAGTATACAGGGAGTGGCAGATACGCAGTATTTT.

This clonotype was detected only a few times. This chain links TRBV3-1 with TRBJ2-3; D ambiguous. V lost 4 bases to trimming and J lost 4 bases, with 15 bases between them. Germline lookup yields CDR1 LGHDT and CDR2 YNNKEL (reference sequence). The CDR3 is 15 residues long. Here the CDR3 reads CASSPPATPADTQYF. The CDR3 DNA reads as TGTGCCAGCAGCCCCCCGGCGACCCCCGCAGATACGCAGTATTTT.

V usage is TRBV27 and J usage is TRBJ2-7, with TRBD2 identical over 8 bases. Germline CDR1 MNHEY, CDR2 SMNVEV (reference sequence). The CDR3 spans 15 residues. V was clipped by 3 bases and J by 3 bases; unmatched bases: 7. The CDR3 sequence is CASSFGSGTHYEQYF. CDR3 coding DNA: TGTGCCAGCAGTTTCGGTAGCGGGACCCACTACGAGCAGTACTTC.

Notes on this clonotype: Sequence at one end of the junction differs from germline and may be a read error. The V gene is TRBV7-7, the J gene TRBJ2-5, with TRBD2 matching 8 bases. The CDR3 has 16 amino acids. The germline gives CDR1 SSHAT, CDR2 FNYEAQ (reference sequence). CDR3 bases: TGTGCTAGCAGCTTAGGTACCAGCCGGGAGGGAGAGACCCAGTACTTC. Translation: CASSLGTSREGETQYF.